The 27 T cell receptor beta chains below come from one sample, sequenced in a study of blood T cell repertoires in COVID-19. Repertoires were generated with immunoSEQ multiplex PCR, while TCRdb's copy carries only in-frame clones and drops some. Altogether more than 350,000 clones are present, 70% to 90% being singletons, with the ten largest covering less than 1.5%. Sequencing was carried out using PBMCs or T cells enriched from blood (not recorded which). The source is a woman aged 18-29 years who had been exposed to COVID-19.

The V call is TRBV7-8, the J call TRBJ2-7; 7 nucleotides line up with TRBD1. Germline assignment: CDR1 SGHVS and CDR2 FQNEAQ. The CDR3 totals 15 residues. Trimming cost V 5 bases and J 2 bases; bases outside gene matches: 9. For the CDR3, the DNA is TGTGCCAGCAGCGTCGGACAGGTTTTCACCTACGAGCAGTACTTC. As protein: CASSVGQVFTYEQYF.

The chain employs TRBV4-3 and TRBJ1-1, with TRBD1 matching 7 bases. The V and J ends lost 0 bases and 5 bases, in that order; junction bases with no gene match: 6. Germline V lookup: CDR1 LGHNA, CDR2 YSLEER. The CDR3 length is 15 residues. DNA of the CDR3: TGCGCCAGCAGCCAAGACAGGGGGAAGTTTACTGAAGCTTTCTTT. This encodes CASSQDRGKFTEAFF.

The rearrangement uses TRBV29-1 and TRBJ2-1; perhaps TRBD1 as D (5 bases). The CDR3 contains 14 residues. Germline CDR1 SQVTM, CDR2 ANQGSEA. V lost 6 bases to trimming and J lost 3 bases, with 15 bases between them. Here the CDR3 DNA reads TGCAGCGTCGCAGGGAAGTCTGTCTACAATGAGCAGTTCTTC. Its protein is CSVAGKSVYNEQFF.

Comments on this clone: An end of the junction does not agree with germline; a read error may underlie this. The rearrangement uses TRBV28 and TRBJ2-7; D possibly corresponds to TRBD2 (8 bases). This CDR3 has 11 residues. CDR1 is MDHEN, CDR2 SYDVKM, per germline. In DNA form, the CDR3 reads TGTGCCAGCAGGAGCGGGGGACAGCTCGTTTTC. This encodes CASRSGGQLVF.

The CDR3 nucleotides read TGCGCCAGCAGCCAAGAACCGGGACAACAACGAGAGCAGTTCTTC. It yields the protein CASSQEPGQQREQFF. J is TRBJ2-1 and V is TRBV4-1, with D maybe TRBD1 (6 bases). Per the germline V gene, CDR1 is MGHRA and CDR2 is YSYEKL. The CDR3 is 15 amino acids. The V end was cut by 0 bases, the J end by 10 bases, with 16 bases between.

The CDR3 region has the DNA TGTGCCAGCAGCTTTGACTTGTCAGCGGGCCTTAACACCGGGGAGCTGTTTTTT. This encodes CASSFDLSAGLNTGELFF. The rearrangement joins TRBV12-1 to TRBJ2-2; the listed D gene, TRBD2, was not tested against the DNA. TRBV12-1 is a pseudogene segment. The CDR3 length is 18 residues.

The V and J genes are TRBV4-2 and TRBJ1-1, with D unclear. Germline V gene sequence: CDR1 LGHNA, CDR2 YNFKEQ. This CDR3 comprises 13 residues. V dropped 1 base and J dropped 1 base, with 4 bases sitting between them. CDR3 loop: CASSQGQNTEAFF. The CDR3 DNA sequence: TGTGCCAGCAGCCAAGGACAGAACACTGAAGCTTTCTTT.

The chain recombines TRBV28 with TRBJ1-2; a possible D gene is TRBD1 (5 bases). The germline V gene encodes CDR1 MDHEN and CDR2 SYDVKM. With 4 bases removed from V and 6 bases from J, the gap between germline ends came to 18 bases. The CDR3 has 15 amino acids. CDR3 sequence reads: CASSYVVGQWHGYTF. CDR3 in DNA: TGTGCCAGCAGTTACGTAGTGGGGCAGTGGCATGGCTACACCTTC.

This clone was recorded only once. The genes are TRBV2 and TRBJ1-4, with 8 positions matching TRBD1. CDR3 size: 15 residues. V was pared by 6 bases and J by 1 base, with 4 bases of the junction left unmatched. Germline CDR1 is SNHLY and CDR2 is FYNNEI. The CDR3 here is CASRAGGGTNEKLFF. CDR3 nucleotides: TGTGCCAGCAGGGCAGGGGGCGGAACTAATGAAAAACTGTTTTTT.

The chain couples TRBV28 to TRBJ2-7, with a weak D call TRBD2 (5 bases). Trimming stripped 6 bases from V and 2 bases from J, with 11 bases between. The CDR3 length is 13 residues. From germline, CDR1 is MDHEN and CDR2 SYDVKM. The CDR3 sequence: CASSRTAPYEQYF. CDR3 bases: TGTGCCAGCAGCCGGACTGCGCCCTACGAGCAGTACTTC.

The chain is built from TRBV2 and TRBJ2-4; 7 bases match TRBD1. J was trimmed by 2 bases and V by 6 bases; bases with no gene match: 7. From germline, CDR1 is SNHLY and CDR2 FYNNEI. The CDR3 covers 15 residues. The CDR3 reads CASRDRDPPKNIQYF. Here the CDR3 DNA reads TGTGCCAGCAGAGACAGGGACCCACCCAAAAACATTCAGTACTTC.

This CDR3 is CASRPGGSNEKLFF. In DNA, the CDR3 is TGTGCCAGCAGACCGGGGGGGTCTAATGAAAAACTGTTTTTT. The chain links TRBV3-1 (or the pseudogene TRBV3-2) to TRBJ1-4; D may be TRBD1 (5 bases). Germline V gene data show CDR1 as LGHDT and CDR2 as YNNKEL (reference sequence). This CDR3 is built from 14 residues. Trimming shortened V by 6 bases and J by 3 bases, and 11 bases separated the two germline ends.

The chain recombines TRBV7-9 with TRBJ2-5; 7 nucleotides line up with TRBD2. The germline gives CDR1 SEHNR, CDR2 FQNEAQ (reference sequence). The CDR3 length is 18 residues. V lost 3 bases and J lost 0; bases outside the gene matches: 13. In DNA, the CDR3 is TGTGCCAGCAGCTTCATAAGCAGCGTCGGGGGGAACCAAGAGACCCAGTACTTC. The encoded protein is CASSFISSVGGNQETQYF. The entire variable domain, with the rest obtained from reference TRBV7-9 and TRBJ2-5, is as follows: DTGVSQNPRHKITKRGQNVTFRCDPISEHNRLYWYRQTLGQGPEFLTYFQNEAQLEKSRLLSDRFSAERPKGSFSTLEIQRTEQGDSAMYLCASSFISSVGGNQETQYFGPGTRLLVL.

CDR3 sequence: CSVVGMNTEAFF. The CDR3 nucleotides are TGCAGCGTTGTGGGCATGAACACTGAAGCTTTCTTT. The rearrangement joins TRBV29-1 to TRBJ1-1, with D hard to call. Germline lookup yields CDR1 SQVTM and CDR2 ANQGSEA. V gave up 4 bases and J gave up 0 bases, with 6 bases separating them. The CDR3 totals 12 residues.

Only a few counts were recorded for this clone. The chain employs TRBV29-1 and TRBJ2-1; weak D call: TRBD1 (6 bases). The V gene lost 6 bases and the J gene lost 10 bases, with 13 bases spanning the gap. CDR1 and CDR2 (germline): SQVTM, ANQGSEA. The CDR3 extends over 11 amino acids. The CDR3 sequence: CSVHRVPEQFF. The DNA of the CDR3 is TGCAGCGTACACAGGGTCCCCGAGCAGTTCTTC.

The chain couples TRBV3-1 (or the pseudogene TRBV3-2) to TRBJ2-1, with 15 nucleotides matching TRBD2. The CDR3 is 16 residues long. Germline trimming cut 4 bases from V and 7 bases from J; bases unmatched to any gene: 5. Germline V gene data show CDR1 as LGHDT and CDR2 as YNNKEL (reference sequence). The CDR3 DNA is TGTGCCAGCAGCCCCAGGACTAGCGGGGGGGTGAATGAGCAGTTCTTC. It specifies CASSPRTSGGVNEQFF.

The CDR3 sequence: CASSSGQPRTDTQYF. CDR3 nucleotides: TGTGCCAGCAGCTCCGGACAGCCCCGCACAGATACGCAGTATTTT. The gene calls are TRBV7-3 and TRBJ2-3, with D maybe TRBD1 (6 bases). The V gene lost 4 bases and the J gene lost 1 base, with 12 bases spanning the gap. The CDR3 runs 15 residues. Germline CDR1 reads SGHTA; CDR2 reads FQGTGA.

The CDR3 DNA sequence: TGTGCCAGCAGCAAAACAGTCATGAACACTGAAGCTTTCTTT. Translating gives CASSKTVMNTEAFF. This sequence joins TRBV21-1 and TRBJ1-1; the table's D gene call, TRBD1, was not cross checked with the DNA. TRBV21-1 is labeled a pseudogene. This CDR3 region has 14 residues.

CDR3 sequence: CASSLWASGSYETQYF. CDR3 DNA sequence: TGTGCCAGCAGTTTATGGGCGAGCGGGAGCTATGAGACCCAGTACTTC. The chain joins TRBV28 to TRBJ2-5; 8 bases agree with TRBD2. The CDR3 spans 16 residues. The germline CDR1 and CDR2 sequences are MDHEN and SYDVKM. V gave up 0 bases and J gave up 5 bases; unmatched junction bases: 8.

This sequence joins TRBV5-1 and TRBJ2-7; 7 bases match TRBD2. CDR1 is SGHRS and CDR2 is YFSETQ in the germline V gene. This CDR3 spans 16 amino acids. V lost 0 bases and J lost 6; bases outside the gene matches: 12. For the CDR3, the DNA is TGCGCCAGCAGCTTGGAAGTTAGGGAGGGTAGCGGCGAGCAGTACTTC. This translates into CASSLEVREGSGEQYF.

The CDR3 nucleotides are TGTGCCAGCAGCCTCTTTGGGACAGGGAATTCACCCCTCCACTTT. Amino acid sequence: CASSLFGTGNSPLHF. The chain joins TRBV25-1 to TRBJ1-6; 9 bases line up with TRBD1. Looked up from germline, CDR1 is MGHDK and CDR2 is SYGVNS. The junction had 7 bases not matched to a gene; V was cut back by 6 bases and J by 7 bases. The CDR3 runs 15 residues.

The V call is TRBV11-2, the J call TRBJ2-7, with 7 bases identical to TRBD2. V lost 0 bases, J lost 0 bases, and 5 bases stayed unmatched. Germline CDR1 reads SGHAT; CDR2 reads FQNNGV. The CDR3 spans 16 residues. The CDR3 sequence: CASSLDRTSRSYEQYF. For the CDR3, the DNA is TGTGCCAGCAGCTTAGATCGGACTAGTCGCTCCTACGAGCAGTACTTC.

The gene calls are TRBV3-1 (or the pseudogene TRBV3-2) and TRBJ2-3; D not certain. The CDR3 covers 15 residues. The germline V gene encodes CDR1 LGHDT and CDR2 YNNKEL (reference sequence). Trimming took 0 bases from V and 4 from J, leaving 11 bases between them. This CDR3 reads CASSQDNGASDTQYF. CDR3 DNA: TGTGCCAGCAGCCAAGATAACGGAGCCTCAGATACGCAGTATTTT.

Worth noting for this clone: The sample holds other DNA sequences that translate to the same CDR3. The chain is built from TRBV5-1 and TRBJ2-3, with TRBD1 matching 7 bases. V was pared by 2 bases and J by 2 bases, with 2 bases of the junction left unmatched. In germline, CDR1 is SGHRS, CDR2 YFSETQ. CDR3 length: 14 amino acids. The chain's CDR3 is CASSFGQDTDTQYF. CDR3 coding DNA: TGCGCCAGCAGCTTTGGACAGGACACAGATACGCAGTATTTT. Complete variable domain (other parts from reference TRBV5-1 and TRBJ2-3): KAGVTQTPRYLIKTRGQQVTLSCSPISGHRSVSWYQQTPGQGLQFLFEYFSETQRNKGNFPGRFSGRQFSNSRSEMNVSTLELGDSALYLCASSFGQDTDTQYFGPGTRLTVL.

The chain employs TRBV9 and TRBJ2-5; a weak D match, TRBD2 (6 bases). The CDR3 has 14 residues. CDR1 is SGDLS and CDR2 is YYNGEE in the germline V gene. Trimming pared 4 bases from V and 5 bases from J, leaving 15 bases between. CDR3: CASSPRGGVETQYF. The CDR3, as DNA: TGTGCCAGCAGCCCTCGAGGAGGGGTTGAGACCCAGTACTTC.

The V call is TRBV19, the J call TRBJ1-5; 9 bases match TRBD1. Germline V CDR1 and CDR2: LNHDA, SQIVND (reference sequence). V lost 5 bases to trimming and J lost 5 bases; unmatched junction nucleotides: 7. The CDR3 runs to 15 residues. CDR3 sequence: CASSLDRGLYQPQHF. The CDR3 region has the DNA TGTGCCAGTAGTTTGGACAGGGGCCTTTATCAGCCCCAGCATTTT.

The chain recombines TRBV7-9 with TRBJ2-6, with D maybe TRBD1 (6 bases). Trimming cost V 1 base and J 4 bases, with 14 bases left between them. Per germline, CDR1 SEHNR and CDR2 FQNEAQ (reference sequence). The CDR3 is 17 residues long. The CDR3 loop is CASSLDFQGSGANVLTF. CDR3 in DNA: TGTGCCAGCAGCTTAGACTTCCAGGGGTCAGGGGCCAACGTCCTGACTTTC.